The entry below describes one T cell receptor beta chain. This sample is drawn from a study of T cell changes during pregnancy in multiple sclerosis. The CDR3 covers 13 residues. Trimming took 3 bases from V and 4 from J, leaving 7 bases between them. Germline V gene data show CDR1 as MDHEN and CDR2 as SYDVKM. Data came from immunoSEQ multiplex PCR; TCRdb stores just in-frame clones and leaves some out. The data hold 90,000 to 100,000 clones, with more than 85% observed a single time. The clonotype originates from a female donor with multiple sclerosis, enrolled in a pregnancy study. The chain combines TRBV28 with TRBJ1-5; the D is unclear. The material sequenced was peripheral blood, taken in the first trimester of pregnancy. DNA of the CDR3: TGTGCCAGCAGTTTCAGTTTAAATCAGCCCCAGCATTTT. Protein sequence: CASSFSLNQPQHF.